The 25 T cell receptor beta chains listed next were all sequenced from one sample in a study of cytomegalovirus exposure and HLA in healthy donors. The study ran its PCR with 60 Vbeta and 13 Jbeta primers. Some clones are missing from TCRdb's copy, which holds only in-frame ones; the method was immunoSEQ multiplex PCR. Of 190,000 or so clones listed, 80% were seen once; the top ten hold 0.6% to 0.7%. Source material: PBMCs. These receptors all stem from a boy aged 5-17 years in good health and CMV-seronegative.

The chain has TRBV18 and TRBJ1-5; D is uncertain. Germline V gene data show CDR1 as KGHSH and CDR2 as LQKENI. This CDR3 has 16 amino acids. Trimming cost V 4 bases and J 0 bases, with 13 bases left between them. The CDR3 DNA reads TGTGCCAGCTCACTGTCATACGGGGATAGCAATCAGCCCCAGCATTTT. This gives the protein CASSLSYGDSNQPQHF.

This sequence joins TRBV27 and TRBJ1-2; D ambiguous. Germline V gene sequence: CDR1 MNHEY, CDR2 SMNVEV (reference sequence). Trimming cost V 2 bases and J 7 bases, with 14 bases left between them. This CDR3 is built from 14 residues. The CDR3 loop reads CASSLRGFMGGYTF. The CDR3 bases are TGTGCCAGCAGTTTAAGAGGTTTCATGGGTGGCTACACCTTC.

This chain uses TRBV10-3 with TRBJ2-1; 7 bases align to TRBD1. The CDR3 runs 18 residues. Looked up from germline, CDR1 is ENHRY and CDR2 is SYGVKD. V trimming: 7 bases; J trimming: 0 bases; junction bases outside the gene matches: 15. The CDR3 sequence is CAIKAAGTALSSYNEQFF. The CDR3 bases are TGTGCCATCAAGGCGGCAGGGACAGCCCTAAGCTCCTACAATGAGCAGTTCTTC.

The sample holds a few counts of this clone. CDR3 in DNA: TGTGCCAGCAGCTTACAGGGTAGGGCTGAAGCTTTCTTT. This translates into CASSLQGRAEAFF. V is TRBV5-6 and J is TRBJ1-1; possibly TRBD1 for D (6 bases). Trimming shortened V by 2 bases and J by 6 bases, and 11 bases separated the two germline ends. The germline gives CDR1 SGHDT, CDR2 YYEEEE. The CDR3 contains 13 residues.

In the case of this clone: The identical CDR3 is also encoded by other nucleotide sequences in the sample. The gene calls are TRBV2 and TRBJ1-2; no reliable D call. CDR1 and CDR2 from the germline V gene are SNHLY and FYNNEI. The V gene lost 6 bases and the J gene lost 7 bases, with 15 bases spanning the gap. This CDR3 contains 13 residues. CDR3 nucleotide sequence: TGTGCCAGCAGACCGGGAATGCGATCTGGCTACACCTTC. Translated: CASRPGMRSGYTF. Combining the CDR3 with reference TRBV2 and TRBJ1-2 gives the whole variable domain EPEVTQTPSHQVTQMGQEVILRCVPISNHLYFYWYRQILGQKVEFLVSFYNNEISEKSEIFDDQFSVERPDGSNFTLKIRSTKLEDSAMYFCASRPGMRSGYTFGSGTRLTVV.

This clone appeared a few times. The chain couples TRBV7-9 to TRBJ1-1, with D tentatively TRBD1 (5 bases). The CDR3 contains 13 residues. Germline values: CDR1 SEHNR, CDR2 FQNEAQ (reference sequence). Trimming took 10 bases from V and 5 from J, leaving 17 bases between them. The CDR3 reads CAIPSREGTEAFF. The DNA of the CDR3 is TGTGCCATCCCATCCAGGGAGGGGACTGAAGCTTTCTTT.

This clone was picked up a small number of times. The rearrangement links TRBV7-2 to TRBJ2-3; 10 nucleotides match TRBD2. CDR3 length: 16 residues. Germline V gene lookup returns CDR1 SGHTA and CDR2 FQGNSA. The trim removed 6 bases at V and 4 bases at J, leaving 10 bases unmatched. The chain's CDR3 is CASSPGLARHSDTQYF. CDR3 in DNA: TGTGCCAGCAGTCCGGGACTAGCGCGTCACTCAGATACGCAGTATTTT.

The CDR3 DNA is TGTGCCAGCAGACCTCTCCGGGACAGGGTCTACGAGCAGTACTTC. It specifies CASRPLRDRVYEQYF. This chain links TRBV28 with TRBJ2-7, with 9 bases aligning to TRBD1. CDR1 and CDR2 (germline): MDHEN, SYDVKM. With 6 bases clipped from V and 3 bases from J, the junction kept 9 bases outside the gene matches. This CDR3 spans 15 amino acids.

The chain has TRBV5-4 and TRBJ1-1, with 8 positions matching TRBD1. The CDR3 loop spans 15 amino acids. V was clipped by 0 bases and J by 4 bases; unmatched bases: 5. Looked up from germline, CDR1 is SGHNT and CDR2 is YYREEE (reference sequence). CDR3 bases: TGTGCCAGCAGCTTGGCCAGGGGGCGCATCACTGAAGCTTTCTTT. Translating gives CASSLARGRITEAFF.

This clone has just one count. The CDR3 DNA is TGTGCCAGCAGCTTGGGGGACTCGGGATACAATGAGCAGTTCTTC. Translating it yields CASSLGDSGYNEQFF. The chain carries TRBV5-8 and TRBJ2-1; D might be TRBD2 (6 bases). The V end lost 0 bases, the J end lost 4 bases, and 11 bases lay between the germline ends. In germline, CDR1 is SGHTS, CDR2 YDEGEE. CDR3 length: 15 residues.

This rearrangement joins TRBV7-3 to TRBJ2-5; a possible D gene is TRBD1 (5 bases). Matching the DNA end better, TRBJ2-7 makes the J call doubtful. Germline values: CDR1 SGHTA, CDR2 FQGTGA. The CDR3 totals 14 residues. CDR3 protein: CASSPVAGSYEQYF. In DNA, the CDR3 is TGTGCCAGCAGCCCTGTGGCAGGGTCGTACGAGCAGTACTTC.

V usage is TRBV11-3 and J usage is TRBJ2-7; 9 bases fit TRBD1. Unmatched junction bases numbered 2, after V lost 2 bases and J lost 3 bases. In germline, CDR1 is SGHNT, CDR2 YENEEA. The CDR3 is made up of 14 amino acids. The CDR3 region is CASSLRDRDYEQYF. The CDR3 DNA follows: TGTGCCAGCAGCTTAAGGGACAGGGACTACGAGCAGTACTTC.

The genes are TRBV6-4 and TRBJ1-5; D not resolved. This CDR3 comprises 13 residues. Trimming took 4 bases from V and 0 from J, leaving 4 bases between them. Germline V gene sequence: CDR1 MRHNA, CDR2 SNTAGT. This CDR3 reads CASSADSNQPQHF. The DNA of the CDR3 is TGTGCCAGCAGTGCAGATAGCAATCAGCCCCAGCATTTT.

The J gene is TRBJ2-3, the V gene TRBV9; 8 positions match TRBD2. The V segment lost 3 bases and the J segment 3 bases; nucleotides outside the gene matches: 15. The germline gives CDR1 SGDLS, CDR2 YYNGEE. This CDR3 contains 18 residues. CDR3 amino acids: CASSARPMGGGTTDTQYF. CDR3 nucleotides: TGTGCCAGCAGCGCGCGTCCTATGGGCGGGGGGACGACAGATACGCAGTATTTT.

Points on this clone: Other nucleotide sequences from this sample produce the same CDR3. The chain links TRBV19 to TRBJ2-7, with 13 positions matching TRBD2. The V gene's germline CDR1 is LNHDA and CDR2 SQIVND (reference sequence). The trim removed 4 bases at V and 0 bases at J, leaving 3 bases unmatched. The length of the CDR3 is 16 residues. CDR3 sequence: CASSTRTSGSSYEQYF. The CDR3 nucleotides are TGTGCCAGTAGTACACGGACTAGCGGGAGCTCCTACGAGCAGTACTTC.

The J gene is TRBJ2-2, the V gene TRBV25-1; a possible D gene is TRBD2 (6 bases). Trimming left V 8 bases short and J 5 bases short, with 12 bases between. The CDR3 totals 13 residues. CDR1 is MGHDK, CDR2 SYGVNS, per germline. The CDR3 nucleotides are TGTGCCAGCTCGGGAGTTAGGACCGGGGAGCTGTTTTTT. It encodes CASSGVRTGELFF.

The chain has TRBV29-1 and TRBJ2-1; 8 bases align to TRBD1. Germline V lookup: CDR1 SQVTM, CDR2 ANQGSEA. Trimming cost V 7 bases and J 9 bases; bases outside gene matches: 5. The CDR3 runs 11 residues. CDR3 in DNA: TGCAGCGGGGGACAGGCGGGTGAGCAGTTCTTC. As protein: CSGGQAGEQFF.

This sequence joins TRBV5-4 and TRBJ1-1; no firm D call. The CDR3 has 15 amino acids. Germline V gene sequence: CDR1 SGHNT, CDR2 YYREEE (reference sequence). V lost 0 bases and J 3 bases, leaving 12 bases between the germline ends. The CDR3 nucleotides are TGTGCCAGCAGCTTGGGGCGGGGAGAGGACACTGAAGCTTTCTTT. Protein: CASSLGRGEDTEAFF.

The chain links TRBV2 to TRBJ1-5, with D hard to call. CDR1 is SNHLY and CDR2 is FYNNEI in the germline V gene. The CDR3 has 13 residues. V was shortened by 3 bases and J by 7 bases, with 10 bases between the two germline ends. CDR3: CASSEVGGQPQHF. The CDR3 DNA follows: TGTGCCAGCAGTGAGGTGGGAGGGCAGCCCCAGCATTTT.

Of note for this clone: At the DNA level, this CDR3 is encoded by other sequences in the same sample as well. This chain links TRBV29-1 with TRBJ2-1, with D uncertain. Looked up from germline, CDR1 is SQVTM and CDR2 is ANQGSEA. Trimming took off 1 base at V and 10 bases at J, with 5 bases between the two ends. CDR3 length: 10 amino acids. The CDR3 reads CSVEAVEQFF. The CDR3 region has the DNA TGCAGCGTTGAAGCTGTGGAGCAGTTCTTC.

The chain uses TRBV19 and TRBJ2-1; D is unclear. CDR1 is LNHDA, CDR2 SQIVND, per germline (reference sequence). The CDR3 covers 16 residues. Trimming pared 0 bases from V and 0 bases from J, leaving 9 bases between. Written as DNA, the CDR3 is TGTGCCAGTAGTATAGAAAGCGCCAGCTCCTACAATGAGCAGTTCTTC. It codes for CASSIESASSYNEQFF.

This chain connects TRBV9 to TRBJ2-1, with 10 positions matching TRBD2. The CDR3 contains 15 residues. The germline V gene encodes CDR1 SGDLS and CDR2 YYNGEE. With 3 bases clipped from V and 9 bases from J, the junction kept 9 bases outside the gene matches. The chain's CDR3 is CASSAASGRVTEQFF. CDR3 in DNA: TGTGCCAGCAGCGCGGCTAGCGGGAGAGTGACTGAGCAGTTCTTC.

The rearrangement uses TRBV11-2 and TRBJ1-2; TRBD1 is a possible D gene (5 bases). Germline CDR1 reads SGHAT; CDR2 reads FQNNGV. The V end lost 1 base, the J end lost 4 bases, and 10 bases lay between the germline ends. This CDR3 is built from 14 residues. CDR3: CASSLGGSSYGYTF. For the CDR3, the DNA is TGTGCCAGCAGCTTAGGGGGCAGCAGCTATGGCTACACCTTC.

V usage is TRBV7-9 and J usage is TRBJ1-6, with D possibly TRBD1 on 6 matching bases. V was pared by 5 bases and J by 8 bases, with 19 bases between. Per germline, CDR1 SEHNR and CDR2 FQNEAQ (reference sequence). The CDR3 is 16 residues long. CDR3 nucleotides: TGTGCCAGCAGCCATTCGACAGGAGTGGTTTATTCACCCCTCCACTTT. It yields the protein CASSHSTGVVYSPLHF.

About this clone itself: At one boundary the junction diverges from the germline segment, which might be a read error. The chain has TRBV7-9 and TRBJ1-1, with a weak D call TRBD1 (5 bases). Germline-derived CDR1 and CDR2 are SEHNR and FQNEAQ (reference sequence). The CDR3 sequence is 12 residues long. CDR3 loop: CSSSPRVAEAFF. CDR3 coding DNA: TGTTCCAGCAGCCCCAGGGTCGCTGAAGCTTTCTTT.